This T cell receptor beta chain was identified during a study of cytomegalovirus exposure and HLA in healthy donors. Study at large: Of roughly 360 genotyped donors, about 81% grouped in the Caucasian-associated ancestry cluster. The study's findings and limits: Overall, around 160 TCR beta chains were annotated as cytomegalovirus-associated. In a later analysis, parvovirus B19, influenza, CMV and Epstein-Barr virus appeared linked to several top co-occurrence clusters.

The PCR used 60 Vbeta and 13 Jbeta primers. Measured with immunoSEQ multiplex PCR; TCRdb has only the in-frame clones, and not every one. The table records over 150,000 clones, approximately 84% of them present only once. V lost 4 bases, J lost 1 base, and 5 bases stayed unmatched. This CDR3 is built from 15 residues. Germline values: CDR1 SGHRS, CDR2 YFSETQ. In regard to this clone: Antigen: not known.

The receptor was derived from a girl between 5 and 17 years old in good health and CMV-seropositive. J is TRBJ1-1 and V is TRBV5-1; 9 nucleotides match TRBD1. Sequenced sample: PBMCs. In DNA form, the CDR3 reads TGCGCCAGCAGCCCCCGGACAGGGGCGAACACTGAAGCTTTCTTT. Its protein product is CASSPRTGANTEAFF.